This TCR beta chain came from a study of blood T cell repertoires in COVID-19. For the study at large: Sample material is recorded as cDNA or gDNA derived from T cells, B-cell-depleted T cells, or PBMCs.

Original data processing: Researchers report that nucleated cell counts were estimated from reference gene primer amplification. Generated by immunoSEQ multiplex PCR, the TCRdb table keeps only in-frame clones and is missing some. The DNA gave D and trimming, while V, J and clone size come from that table. The sample consists of some 200,000 clones, approximately 87% of them appearing once. The CDR3 is 13 amino acids. The V segment lost 6 bases and the J segment 7 bases; nucleotides outside the gene matches: 7. The germline gives CDR1 ENHRY, CDR2 SYGVKD. Enrolment of Seattle patients took place during active infection, and they were followed longitudinally.

The specimen was peripheral blood. This chain connects TRBV10-3 to TRBJ1-1; 8 bases map to TRBD1. This receptor was taken from a woman between 65 and 79 years old with COVID-19, enrolled during active disease. CDR3 DNA sequence: TGTGCCATCAGGGACAGGGAAGCGGTTGAAGCTTTCTTT. Its protein product is CAIRDREAVEAFF.